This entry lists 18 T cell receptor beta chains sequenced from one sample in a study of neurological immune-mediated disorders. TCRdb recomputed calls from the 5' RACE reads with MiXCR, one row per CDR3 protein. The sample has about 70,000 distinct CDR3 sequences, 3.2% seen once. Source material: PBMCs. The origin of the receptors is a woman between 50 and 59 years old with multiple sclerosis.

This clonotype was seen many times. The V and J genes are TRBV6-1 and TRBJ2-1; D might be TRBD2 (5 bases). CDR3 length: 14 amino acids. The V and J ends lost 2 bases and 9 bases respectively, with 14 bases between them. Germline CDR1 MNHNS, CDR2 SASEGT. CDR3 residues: CASSELGLATEQFF. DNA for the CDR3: TGTGCCAGCAGTGAACTCGGACTTGCAACTGAGCAGTTCTTC.

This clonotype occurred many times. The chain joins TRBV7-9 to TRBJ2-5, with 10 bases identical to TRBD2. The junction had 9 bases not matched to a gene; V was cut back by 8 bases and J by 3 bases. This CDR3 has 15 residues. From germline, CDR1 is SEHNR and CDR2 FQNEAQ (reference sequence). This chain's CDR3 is CASHPSGSFEETQYF. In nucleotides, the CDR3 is TGTGCCAGCCACCCTAGCGGGAGTTTTGAAGAGACCCAGTACTTC. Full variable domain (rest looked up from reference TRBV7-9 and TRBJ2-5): DTGVSQNPRHKITKRGQNVTFRCDPISEHNRLYWYRQTLGQGPEFLTYFQNEAQLEKSRLLSDRFSAERPKGSFSTLEIQRTEQGDSAMYLCASHPSGSFEETQYFGPGTRLLVL.

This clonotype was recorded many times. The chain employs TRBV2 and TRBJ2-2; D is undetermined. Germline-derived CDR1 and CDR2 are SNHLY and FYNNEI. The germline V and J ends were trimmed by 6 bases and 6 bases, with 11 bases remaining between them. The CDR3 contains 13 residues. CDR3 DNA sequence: TGTGCCAGCAGGGTCGGTCAGGCCGGGGAGCTGTTTTTT. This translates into CASRVGQAGELFF.

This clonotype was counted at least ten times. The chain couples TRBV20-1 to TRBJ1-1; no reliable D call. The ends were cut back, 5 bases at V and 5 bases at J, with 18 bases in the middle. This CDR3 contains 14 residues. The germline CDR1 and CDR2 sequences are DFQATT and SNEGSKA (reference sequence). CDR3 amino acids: CSAGGWGLGTEAFF. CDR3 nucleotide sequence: TGCAGTGCTGGTGGTTGGGGTTTGGGGACTGAAGCTTTCTTT.

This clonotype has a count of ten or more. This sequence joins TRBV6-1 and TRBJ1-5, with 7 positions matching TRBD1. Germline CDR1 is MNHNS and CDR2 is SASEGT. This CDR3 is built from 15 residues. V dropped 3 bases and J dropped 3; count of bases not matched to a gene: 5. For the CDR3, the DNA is TGTGCCAGCAGTGAGAACAGGGGTCCCAATCAGCCCCAGCATTTT. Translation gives CASSENRGPNQPQHF.

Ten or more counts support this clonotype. The CDR3 sequence is CASSYTSGPYYEQYV. The CDR3 region has the DNA TGTGCCAGCAGCTATACTAGCGGGCCTTATTACGAGCAGTACGTC. The rearrangement joins TRBV5-5 to TRBJ2-7, with 9 bases aligning to TRBD2. The J segment lost 4 bases and the V segment lost 3 bases, leaving 8 bases of the junction unmatched. Germline V gives CDR1 SGHKS, CDR2 YYEKEE (reference sequence). The CDR3 has 15 residues.

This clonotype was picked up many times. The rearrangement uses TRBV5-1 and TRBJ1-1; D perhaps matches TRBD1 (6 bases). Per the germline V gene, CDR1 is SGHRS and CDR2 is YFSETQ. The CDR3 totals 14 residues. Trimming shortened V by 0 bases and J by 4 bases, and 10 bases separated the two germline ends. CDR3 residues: CASSLAQGGTEAFF. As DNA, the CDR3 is TGCGCCAGCAGCTTGGCACAGGGCGGCACTGAAGCTTTCTTT.

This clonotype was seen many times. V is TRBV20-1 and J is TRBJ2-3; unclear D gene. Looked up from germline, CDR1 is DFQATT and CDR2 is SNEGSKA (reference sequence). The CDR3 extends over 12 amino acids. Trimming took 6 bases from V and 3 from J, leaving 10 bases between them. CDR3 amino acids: CSASPPTDTQYF. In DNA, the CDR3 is TGCAGTGCCTCCCCACCGACAGATACGCAGTATTTT.

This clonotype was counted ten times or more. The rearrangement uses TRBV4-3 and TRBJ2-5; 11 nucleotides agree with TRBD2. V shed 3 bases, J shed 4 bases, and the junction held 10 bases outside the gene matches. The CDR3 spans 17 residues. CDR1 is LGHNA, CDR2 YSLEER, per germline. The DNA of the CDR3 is TGCGCCAGCAGCCAGGGATTAGCGGGGGGGCCGGGAGAGACCCAGTACTTC. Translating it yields CASSQGLAGGPGETQYF.

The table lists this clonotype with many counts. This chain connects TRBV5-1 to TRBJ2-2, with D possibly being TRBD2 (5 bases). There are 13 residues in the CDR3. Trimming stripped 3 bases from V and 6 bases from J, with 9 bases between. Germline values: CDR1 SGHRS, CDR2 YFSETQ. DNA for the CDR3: TGCGCCAGCAGCTCGGACGGGGCCGGGGAGCTGTTTTTT. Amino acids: CASSSDGAGELFF.

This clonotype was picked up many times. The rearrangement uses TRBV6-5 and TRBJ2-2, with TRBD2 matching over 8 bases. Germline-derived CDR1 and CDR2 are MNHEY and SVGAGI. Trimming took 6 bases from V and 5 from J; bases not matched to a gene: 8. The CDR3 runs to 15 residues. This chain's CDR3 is CASRVSGARTGELFF. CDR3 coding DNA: TGTGCCAGCAGGGTTAGCGGGGCGAGGACCGGGGAGCTGTTTTTT.

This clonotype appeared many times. CDR3 DNA sequence: TGTGCCACCAGTGACCCAGGACAGGGGGCATGGAATGAGCAGTTCTTC. Its protein is CATSDPGQGAWNEQFF. The chain couples TRBV24-1 to TRBJ2-1; 11 bases line up with TRBD1. Germline assignment: CDR1 KGHDR and CDR2 SFDVKD. This CDR3 has 16 amino acids. Trimming cost V 4 bases and J 7 bases; bases outside gene matches: 8.

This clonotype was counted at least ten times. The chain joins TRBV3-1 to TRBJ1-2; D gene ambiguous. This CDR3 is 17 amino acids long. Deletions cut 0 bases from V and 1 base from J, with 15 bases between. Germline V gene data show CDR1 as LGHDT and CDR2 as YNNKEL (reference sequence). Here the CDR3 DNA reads TGTGCCAGCAGCCAAGATGGCTGGGCGGGCAGTAACTATGGCTACACCTTC. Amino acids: CASSQDGWAGSNYGYTF.

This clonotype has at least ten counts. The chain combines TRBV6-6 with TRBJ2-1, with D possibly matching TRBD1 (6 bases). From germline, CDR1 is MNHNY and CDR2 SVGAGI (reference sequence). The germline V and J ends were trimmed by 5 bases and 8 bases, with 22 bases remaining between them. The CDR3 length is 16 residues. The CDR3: CASSMSRDTLTYEQFF. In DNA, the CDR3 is TGTGCCAGCAGTATGAGTCGGGACACTCTTACATATGAGCAGTTCTTC.

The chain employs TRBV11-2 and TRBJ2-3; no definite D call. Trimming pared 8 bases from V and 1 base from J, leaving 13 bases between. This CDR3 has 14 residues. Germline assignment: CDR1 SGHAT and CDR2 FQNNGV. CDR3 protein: CASESLDGTDTQYF. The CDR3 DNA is TGTGCCAGCGAGTCCCTGGACGGCACAGATACGCAGTATTTT.

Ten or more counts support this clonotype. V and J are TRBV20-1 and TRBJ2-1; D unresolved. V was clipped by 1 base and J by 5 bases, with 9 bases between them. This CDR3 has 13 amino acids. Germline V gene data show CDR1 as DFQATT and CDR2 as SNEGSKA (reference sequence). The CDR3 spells CSARVYPDNEQFF. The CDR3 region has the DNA TGCAGTGCTAGAGTCTATCCAGACAATGAGCAGTTCTTC.

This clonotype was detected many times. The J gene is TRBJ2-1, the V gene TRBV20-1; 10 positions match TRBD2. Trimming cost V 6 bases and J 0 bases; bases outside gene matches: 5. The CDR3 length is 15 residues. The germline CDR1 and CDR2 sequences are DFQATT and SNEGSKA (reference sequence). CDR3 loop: CSAHSSGSSYNEQFF. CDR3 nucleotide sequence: TGCAGTGCGCATTCTAGCGGGAGCTCCTACAATGAGCAGTTCTTC.

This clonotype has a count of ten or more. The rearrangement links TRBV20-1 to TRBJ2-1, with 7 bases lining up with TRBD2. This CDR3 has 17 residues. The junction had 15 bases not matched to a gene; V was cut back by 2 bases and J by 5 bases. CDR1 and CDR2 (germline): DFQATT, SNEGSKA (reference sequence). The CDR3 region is CSARKMTSLWFNNEQFF. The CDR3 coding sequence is TGCAGTGCTAGAAAAATGACTAGCCTTTGGTTTAACAATGAGCAGTTCTTC.